This T cell receptor beta chain originates from a study of T cells in Graves' hyperthyroidism and ophthalmopathy. The study based diagnoses on clinical symptoms, serum thyroxine and TRAb, thyroid ultrasound and orbital computed tomography. Overall study findings and caveats: Most expanded thyroid clonotypes above 0.001 also appeared in blood. A model of 13 V-J pairs discriminated ophthalmopathy from stable hyperthyroidism.

To note about this clonotype: Its antigen is as yet unknown.

Amplification yielded TCR beta CDR3 regions, with RNA transcripts as the source. First-round RT-PCR of the TCR CDR3 relied on the HTBI primer set. TCRdb itself ran the multiplex PCR reads through MiXCR, one entry per CDR3 protein. The table shows 500,000 to 600,000 distinct CDR3 sequences, with just over 45% occurring only once. Sequences were obtained from peripheral blood or thyroid tissue (not recorded which). This clonotype originated in an adult woman with Graves' disease, either hyperthyroidism or ophthalmopathy (not recorded which).

CDR3 coding DNA: TGTGCCAGCAGCCAAGATGGAGGGCCGGGGACCGGGGAGCTGTTTTTT. Translated, it gives CASSQDGGPGTGELFF. The chain couples TRBV4-2 to TRBJ2-2; tentatively, D is TRBD2 (6 bases). Per the germline V gene, CDR1 is LGHNA and CDR2 is YNFKEQ. This CDR3 has 16 residues. The V end was cut by 0 bases, the J end by 5 bases, with 13 bases between.